The rows below give T cell receptor beta chains drawn from one sample of a study of blood T cell repertoires in COVID-19. This table comes from immunoSEQ multiplex PCR, and its TCRdb copy is limited to in-frame clones, with some not included. Altogether roughly 200,000 clones are present, approximately 82% being singletons, with the ten largest covering roughly 8.8%. The sample comprised peripheral blood. These receptors originate from a man aged 35 to 55 with active or convalescent COVID-19. Each CDR3 is given with its conserved first and last residue. D genes are given only for firm matches. The size entry is marked missing in some rows and otherwise reads once, few, many or a size class.

clone size: -; V gene: TRBV30; J gene: TRBJ1-5; D gene: TRBD1; CDR3 protein: CAWSASRGTGGFFRQPQHF; CDR3 DNA: TGTGCCTGGAGTGCAAGTAGGGGGACAGGGGGCTTCTTTAGGCAGCCCCAGCATTTT
clone size: -; V gene: TRBV14; J gene: TRBJ1-1; D gene: TRBD1; CDR3 protein: CASSVRQGTTEAFF; CDR3 DNA: TGTGCCAGCAGCGTACGACAGGGTACAACTGAAGCTTTCTTT
clone size: -; V gene: TRBV29-1; J gene: TRBJ1-1; D gene: -; CDR3 protein: CSAGRTETTNTEAFF; CDR3 DNA: TGCAGCGCCGGAAGGACAGAGACTACGAACACTGAAGCTTTCTTT
clone size: -; V gene: TRBV19; J gene: TRBJ1-2; D gene: -; CDR3 protein: CASSPREYGYTF; CDR3 DNA: TGTGCCAGTAGCCCACGAGAATATGGCTACACCTTC
clone size: -; V gene: TRBV6-1; J gene: TRBJ1-2; D gene: TRBD1; CDR3 protein: CASSAQQGARAEAGYTF; CDR3 DNA: TGTGCCAGCAGTGCCCAACAGGGGGCAAGGGCTGAGGCTGGCTACACCTTC
clone size: -; V gene: TRBV10-2; J gene: TRBJ2-7; D gene: -; CDR3 protein: CASRAVADYHYEQYF; CDR3 DNA: TGCGCCAGCAGGGCCGTAGCGGACTATCACTACGAGCAGTACTTC
clone size: -; V gene: TRBV6-6; J gene: TRBJ1-5; D gene: -; CDR3 protein: CASSYYIAGVQPQHF; CDR3 DNA: TGTGCCAGCAGTTACTACATCGCAGGGGTTCAGCCCCAGCATTTT
clone size: -; V gene: TRBV5-1; J gene: TRBJ1-6; D gene: -; CDR3 protein: CASSSGQYNSPLHF; CDR3 DNA: TGCGCCAGCAGCTCAGGACAGTATAATTCACCCCTCCACTTT
clone size: -; V gene: TRBV5-4; J gene: TRBJ2-2; D gene: TRBD1; CDR3 protein: CASSLGQGNTGELFF; CDR3 DNA: TGTGCCAGCAGCTTGGGACAGGGGAACACCGGGGAGCTGTTTTTT
clone size: -; V gene: TRBV2; J gene: TRBJ1-5; D gene: -; CDR3 protein: CASTREGDSNQPQHF; CDR3 DNA: TGTGCCAGCACCCGAGAGGGTGATAGCAATCAGCCCCAGCATTTT
clone size: -; V gene: TRBV6-9; J gene: TRBJ1-1; D gene: -; CDR3 protein: CASGTGTPGSMTTEAFF; CDR3 DNA: TGTGCCAGCGGAACCGGGACACCAGGAAGTATGACCACTGAAGCTTTCTTT
clone size: once; V gene: TRBV11-2; J gene: TRBJ1-3; D gene: -; CDR3 protein: CASSLVSTAGNTIYF; CDR3 DNA: TGTGCCAGCAGCTTAGTCTCGACAGCTGGAAACACCATATATTTT
clone size: -; V gene: TRBV9; J gene: TRBJ2-2; D gene: -; CDR3 protein: CASSIKGQADGELFF; CDR3 DNA: TGTGCCAGCAGCATCAAAGGTCAAGCGGACGGGGAGCTGTTTTTT
clone size: -; V gene: TRBV7-9; J gene: TRBJ1-2; D gene: -; CDR3 protein: CATEQGFYGYTF; CDR3 DNA: TGTGCCACAGAACAGGGATTCTATGGCTACACCTTC
clone size: few; V gene: TRBV4-3; J gene: TRBJ1-4; D gene: TRBD1; CDR3 protein: CASSQDGAGGNEKLFF; CDR3 DNA: TGCGCCAGCAGCCAAGATGGGGCAGGGGGGAATGAAAAACTGTTTTTT
clone size: -; V gene: TRBV30; J gene: TRBJ1-2; D gene: -; CDR3 protein: CAWMVGGGYTF; CDR3 DNA: TGTGCCTGGATGGTCGGGGGTGGCTACACCTTC
clone size: -; V gene: TRBV5-1; J gene: TRBJ2-1; D gene: TRBD2; CDR3 protein: CASLLSGGSHNEQFF; CDR3 DNA: TGCGCCAGCCTCTTAAGCGGGGGGTCACACAATGAGCAGTTCTTC
clone size: -; V gene: TRBV7-9; J gene: TRBJ1-5; D gene: -; CDR3 protein: CASSLGDTINQPQHF; CDR3 DNA: TGTGCCAGCAGCTTAGGGGACACTATCAATCAGCCCCAGCATTTT
clone size: -; V gene: TRBV18; J gene: TRBJ2-3; D gene: TRBD1; CDR3 protein: CASSPPGTGALFTDTQYF; CDR3 DNA: TGTGCCAGCTCACCCCCCGGGACAGGGGCCCTATTCACAGATACGCAGTATTTT
clone size: -; V gene: TRBV28; J gene: TRBJ2-5; D gene: -; CDR3 protein: CASSPQGGQETQYF; CDR3 DNA: TGTGCCAGCAGTCCCCAAGGGGGTCAAGAGACCCAGTACTTC
clone size: -; V gene: TRBV7-6; J gene: TRBJ2-2; D gene: TRBD2; CDR3 protein: CASRSGGAAGELFF; CDR3 DNA: TGTGCCAGTAGAAGCGGGGGGGCTGCCGGGGAGCTGTTTTTT
clone size: -; V gene: TRBV11-2; J gene: TRBJ2-3; D gene: TRBD1; CDR3 protein: CASSLEGSGTGLQYF; CDR3 DNA: TGTGCCAGCAGCTTAGAAGGGAGCGGGACAGGGCTACAGTATTTT
clone size: -; V gene: TRBV30; J gene: TRBJ1-1; D gene: -; CDR3 protein: CARQRGVNTEAFF; CDR3 DNA: TGTGCCCGGCAACGGGGAGTGAACACTGAAGCTTTCTTT
clone size: once; V gene: TRBV5-4; J gene: TRBJ1-2; D gene: -; CDR3 protein: CASSRGDHLTNYGYTF; CDR3 DNA: TGTGCCAGCAGCCGAGGTGATCACCTAACTAACTATGGCTACACCTTC
clone size: once; V gene: TRBV18; J gene: TRBJ1-3; D gene: TRBD1; CDR3 protein: CASSPGQPRSGNTIYF; CDR3 DNA: TGTGCCAGCTCACCGGGACAGCCCCGGTCTGGAAACACCATATATTTT
clone size: -; V gene: TRBV19; J gene: TRBJ1-2; D gene: -; CDR3 protein: CASSTPPGRGYTF; CDR3 DNA: TGTGCCAGTAGTACCCCCCCTGGGAGGGGCTACACCTTC
clone size: -; V gene: TRBV5-5; J gene: TRBJ2-1; D gene: TRBD1; CDR3 protein: CASSWAGTGNNEQFF; CDR3 DNA: TGTGCCAGCAGCTGGGCCGGGACAGGAAACAATGAGCAGTTCTTC
clone size: -; V gene: TRBV3-1/TRBV3-2; J gene: TRBJ2-4; D gene: -; CDR3 protein: CASSRREGVKNIQYF; CDR3 DNA: TGTGCCAGCAGCCGGAGGGAAGGAGTCAAAAACATTCAGTACTTC
clone size: -; V gene: TRBV25-1; J gene: TRBJ2-7; D gene: TRBD1; CDR3 protein: CASSGTGGPSSYEQYF; CDR3 DNA: TGTGCCAGCAGTGGGACAGGGGGTCCGAGCTCCTACGAGCAGTACTTC
clone size: -; V gene: TRBV3-1/TRBV3-2; J gene: TRBJ1-1; D gene: -; CDR3 protein: CASSHIGGTEAFF; CDR3 DNA: TGTGCCAGCAGCCACATAGGGGGTACTGAAGCTTTCTTT
clone size: -; V gene: TRBV19; J gene: TRBJ1-6; D gene: -; CDR3 protein: CASSLMGSPLHF; CDR3 DNA: TGTGCCAGTAGTTTGATGGGCTCACCCCTCCACTTT
clone size: -; V gene: TRBV30; J gene: TRBJ1-1; D gene: TRBD1; CDR3 protein: CAQKTQTGGEAFF; CDR3 DNA: TGTGCCCAAAAAACACAGACAGGGGGTGAAGCTTTCTTT
clone size: -; V gene: TRBV29-1; J gene: TRBJ1-1; D gene: -; CDR3 protein: CSVDFRGQRNTEAFF; CDR3 DNA: TGCAGCGTTGACTTCCGGGGACAACGGAACACTGAAGCTTTCTTT
clone size: -; V gene: TRBV7-9; J gene: TRBJ1-1; D gene: -; CDR3 protein: CASSPLPGLMITEAFF; CDR3 DNA: TGTGCCAGCAGCCCTCTCCCCGGACTTATGATCACTGAAGCTTTCTTT
clone size: -; V gene: TRBV14; J gene: TRBJ2-3; D gene: TRBD2; CDR3 protein: CASSLGGVEHTDTQYF; CDR3 DNA: TGTGCCAGCAGCCTCGGGGGGGTGGAGCACACAGATACGCAGTATTTT
clone size: once; V gene: TRBV19; J gene: TRBJ1-5; D gene: -; CDR3 protein: CASSYGNQPQHF; CDR3 DNA: TGTGCCAGTAGCTATGGCAATCAGCCCCAGCATTTT
clone size: many; V gene: TRBV11-3; J gene: TRBJ2-7; D gene: TRBD2; CDR3 protein: CASSLDLGAGDYEQYF; CDR3 DNA: TGTGCCAGCAGCTTAGATCTCGGGGCGGGGGACTACGAGCAGTACTTC
clone size: -; V gene: TRBV7-2; J gene: TRBJ2-1; D gene: -; CDR3 protein: CASSPGGGAEQFF; CDR3 DNA: TGTGCCAGCAGCCCTGGAGGCGGCGCTGAGCAGTTCTTC
clone size: few; V gene: TRBV4-3; J gene: TRBJ2-5; D gene: TRBD2; CDR3 protein: CASSQGGRVAGDLRETQYF; CDR3 DNA: TGCGCCAGCAGCCAAGGCGGCCGAGTAGCGGGGGACCTTCGGGAGACCCAGTACTTC
clone size: -; V gene: TRBV19; J gene: TRBJ1-4; D gene: -; CDR3 protein: CASSASTGYGGWEKLFF; CDR3 DNA: TGTGCCAGTAGTGCCTCTACAGGATATGGCGGTTGGGAAAAACTGTTTTTT
clone size: -; V gene: TRBV28; J gene: TRBJ1-5; D gene: TRBD1; CDR3 protein: CASRTGSGNQPQHF; CDR3 DNA: TGTGCCAGCAGGACAGGGTCTGGGAATCAGCCCCAGCATTTT
clone size: -; V gene: TRBV24-1; J gene: TRBJ2-2; D gene: -; CDR3 protein: CATSDFSTGELFF; CDR3 DNA: TGTGCCACCAGTGATTTTTCGACCGGGGAGCTGTTTTTT
clone size: many; V gene: TRBV28; J gene: TRBJ2-7; D gene: TRBD2; CDR3 protein: CASSFVAGGIGEQYF; CDR3 DNA: TGTGCCAGCAGTTTCGTAGCGGGAGGAATAGGCGAGCAGTACTTC
clone size: -; V gene: TRBV5-1; J gene: TRBJ2-5; D gene: TRBD2; CDR3 protein: CASSLVPGSGEETQYF; CDR3 DNA: TGCGCCAGCAGCTTGGTACCCGGGAGCGGGGAAGAGACCCAGTACTTC
clone size: -; V gene: TRBV29-1; J gene: TRBJ2-1; D gene: -; CDR3 protein: CSVDGTKGEQFF; CDR3 DNA: TGCAGCGTTGATGGGACAAAAGGTGAGCAGTTCTTC
clone size: -; V gene: TRBV12-5; J gene: TRBJ1-4; D gene: TRBD1; CDR3 protein: CASGLKQGTHEKLFF; CDR3 DNA: TGTGCTAGTGGTTTGAAACAGGGGACCCATGAAAAACTGTTTTTT
clone size: -; V gene: TRBV19; J gene: TRBJ1-1; D gene: -; CDR3 protein: CASSMREVATEAFF; CDR3 DNA: TGTGCCAGTAGTATGAGGGAGGTAGCCACTGAAGCTTTCTTT
clone size: -; V gene: TRBV7-9; J gene: TRBJ1-6; D gene: TRBD1; CDR3 protein: CASSQRTGYNSPLHF; CDR3 DNA: TGTGCCAGCAGCCAACGGACAGGGTATAATTCACCCCTCCACTTT
clone size: -; V gene: TRBV10-3; J gene: TRBJ2-3; D gene: TRBD1; CDR3 protein: CAIRDRGDGTDTQYF; CDR3 DNA: TGTGCCATCAGGGACAGGGGCGATGGCACAGATACGCAGTATTTT
clone size: -; V gene: TRBV18; J gene: TRBJ2-2; D gene: TRBD2; CDR3 protein: CASSPLGTGLAYTGELFF; CDR3 DNA: TGTGCCAGCTCACCTTTGGGGACCGGACTAGCGTACACCGGGGAGCTGTTTTTT
clone size: -; V gene: TRBV30; J gene: TRBJ2-7; D gene: TRBD1; CDR3 protein: CGLDQGTGAEQYF; CDR3 DNA: TGTGGCCTGGACCAGGGGACAGGGGCCGAGCAGTACTTC
clone size: -; V gene: TRBV7-3; J gene: TRBJ2-3; D gene: TRBD1; CDR3 protein: CASRSTTTDRVSTDTQYF; CDR3 DNA: TGTGCCAGCAGGTCAACCACAACCGACAGGGTAAGCACAGATACGCAGTATTTT
clone size: -; V gene: TRBV28; J gene: TRBJ1-4; D gene: TRBD1; CDR3 protein: CASSLGGTGYEKLFF; CDR3 DNA: TGTGCCAGCAGCCTGGGGGGGACAGGGTATGAAAAACTGTTTTTT
clone size: -; V gene: TRBV19; J gene: TRBJ2-1; D gene: TRBD2; CDR3 protein: CASSPEGTSGSRYNEQFF; CDR3 DNA: TGTGCCAGTAGTCCGGAGGGGACTAGCGGGAGTAGGTACAATGAGCAGTTCTTC
clone size: -; V gene: TRBV14; J gene: TRBJ2-2; D gene: -; CDR3 protein: CASSPPRTAEDTGELFF; CDR3 DNA: TGTGCCAGCAGCCCACCCCGGACTGCAGAGGATACCGGGGAGCTGTTTTTT
clone size: -; V gene: TRBV19; J gene: TRBJ1-1; D gene: TRBD1; CDR3 protein: CASSSSGGTEAFF; CDR3 DNA: TGTGCCAGTAGTAGTTCAGGGGGCACTGAAGCTTTCTTT
clone size: -; V gene: TRBV18; J gene: TRBJ1-2; D gene: TRBD1; CDR3 protein: CASSPGDRSYGYTF; CDR3 DNA: TGTGCCAGCTCACCGGGGGACAGATCTTATGGCTACACCTTC
clone size: -; V gene: TRBV11-2; J gene: TRBJ2-4; D gene: -; CDR3 protein: CASSLLGGMAKNIQYF; CDR3 DNA: TGTGCCAGCAGCTTACTGGGGGGAATGGCCAAAAACATTCAGTACTTC
clone size: -; V gene: TRBV30; J gene: TRBJ2-5; D gene: TRBD2; CDR3 protein: CAWRAMGGKETQYF; CDR3 DNA: TGTGCCTGGAGGGCGATGGGGGGGAAAGAGACCCAGTACTTC